Reported below is one T cell receptor beta chain. This record comes from a study of T cells after yellow fever vaccination. General observations from the study: Only a small proportion of the clonotypes turned up in both the CD4 and the CD8 compartments, likely arising from convergent recombination. A secondary response was less intense yet reached its peak sooner, at day 5 versus 15. Most clones from primary vaccination were detected again post-booster (roughly 95% CD4, 88% CD8).

Trimming stripped 3 bases from V and 5 bases from J, with 18 bases between. The CDR3 extends over 16 amino acids. The authors made TCR cDNA by 5'RACE template switching, adding a universal primer site and UMIs. TCRdb redid the calling of the 5' RACE reads with MiXCR, one entry per CDR3 protein. The sample shows 100,000 or so distinct CDR3 sequences, 8.9% of them seen only once. The V gene is TRBV12-3 or TRBV12-4, the J gene TRBJ2-3, with a weak D call TRBD1 (5 bases). This specimen was CD8+ T cells not binding an NS4B(214-222) dextramer, sorted from PBMCs, taken around 14 days after the first yellow fever vaccination. This clonotype originated in a man younger than 30 who received the YFV17D yellow fever vaccine. The CDR3 loop is CASSFLGAQEIDTQYF. The DNA of the CDR3 is TGTGCCAGCAGTTTTTTAGGGGCACAGGAAATAGATACGCAGTATTTT.